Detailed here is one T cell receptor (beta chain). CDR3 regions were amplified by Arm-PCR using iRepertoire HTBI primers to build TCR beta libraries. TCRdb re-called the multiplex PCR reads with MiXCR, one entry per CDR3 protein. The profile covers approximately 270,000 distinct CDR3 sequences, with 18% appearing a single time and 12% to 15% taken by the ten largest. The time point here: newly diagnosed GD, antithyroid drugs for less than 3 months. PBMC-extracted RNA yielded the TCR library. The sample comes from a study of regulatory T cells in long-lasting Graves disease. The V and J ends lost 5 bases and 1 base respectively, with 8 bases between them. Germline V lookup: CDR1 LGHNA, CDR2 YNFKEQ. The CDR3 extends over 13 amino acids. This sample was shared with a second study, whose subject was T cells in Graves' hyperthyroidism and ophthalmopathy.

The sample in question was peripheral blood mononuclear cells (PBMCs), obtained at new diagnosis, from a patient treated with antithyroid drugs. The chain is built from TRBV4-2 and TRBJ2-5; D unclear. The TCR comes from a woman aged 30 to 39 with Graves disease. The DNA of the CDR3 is TGTGCCAGCAGCGCACCACTCCAAGAGACCCAGTACTTC. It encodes CASSAPLQETQYF.